This TCR beta chain was found in a study of technical replicates of blood from several donors (TCRdb year 2017). Trimming accounts for 6 bases at V and 5 bases at J, while the number of junction bases matched to no gene is 7. CDR1 and CDR2 are read off the germline V gene (reference sequence) as LNHDA and SQIVND. The CDR3 covers 14 residues, taking in both the cysteine and the phenylalanine. The retained sequence is limited to the CDR3, 42 bases, with the frame set at the first base. Library construction relied on the immunoSEQ multiplex PCR assay. TCRdb provides this immuneACCESS table in a form limited to in-frame rearrangements. Some clones are lacking; in checked studies, under half of them reflect an unresolved V gene, and why the rest are absent is not known. The sample data list about 62,000 clones, and roughly 86% of these were observed just once. The top ten hold about 5% of the sample. This clone appeared a single time. What antigen it recognizes has not been identified. It has no much larger one-base neighbor in the sample; base qualities were not kept.

The sequenced sample consisted of PBMCs. This receptor was obtained from a human donor in good health. Some clones in this sample may be carry-over from other donors' samples. The V and J segments used are TRBV19 and TRBJ2-1, and TRBD2 aligns with 7 junction nucleotides. DNA sequence: TGTGCCAGTAGCGGGGGGACTGCCCACAATGAGCAGTTCTTC. This translates into CASSGGTAHNEQFF. The reference TRBV19 and TRBJ2-1 proteins fill in what lies around the CDR3, so the full variable domain reads DGGITQSPKYLFRKEGQNVTLSCEQNLNHDAMYWYRQDPGQGLRLIYYSQIVNDFQKGDIAEGYSVSREKKESFPLTVTSAQKNPTAFYLCASSGGTAHNEQFFGPGTRLTVL.